The sequence of this T cell receptor beta chain was determined in a study of T-cell memory formation after mild COVID-19. Per the germline V gene, CDR1 is SGHTA and CDR2 is FQGTGA. The CDR3 consists of 16 residues. Trimming pared 0 bases from V and 8 bases from J, leaving 18 bases between. Study conclusions and caveats: A second wave of clones peaked on day 37, and their SARS-CoV-2 specificity went unconfirmed. Later expanders leaned toward CD4+, whereas clones contracting from day 15 to 85 were balanced CD4/CD8. Pre-infection memory showed some responding clones, and this suggested that cross-reactive memory joined. Of the contracting clones, CD4+ ones lay mainly in CM and EM, and CD8+ ones in EMRA.

Turning to this clonotype: What it binds is unknown.

Each CDR3 protein gets one entry after TCRdb re-called the 5' RACE reads with MiXCR. Of some 150,000 distinct CDR3 sequences detected, about 6% appear once; the ten largest clones hold 2% to 2.5%. What was sequenced was PBMCs or a T cell subset sorted from them (not recorded which). The receptor's source is an adult woman who had mild COVID-19 (a few samples of this study predate the infection). Cell type and time point are not known. The chain employs TRBV7-3 and TRBJ2-3; perhaps TRBD2 as D (6 bases). This chain's CDR3 is CASSLTAGRYVRTQYF. Here the CDR3 DNA reads TGTGCCAGCAGCTTAACAGCGGGCCGCTACGTACGTACGCAGTATTTT.